Sequencing of this T cell receptor (beta chain) was carried out in a study of CD8 T cells in ankylosing spondylitis. Trimming cost V 5 bases and J 9 bases, with 11 bases left between them. CDR3 length: 13 residues. Germline CDR1 SGHTA, CDR2 FQGNSA. Study observations and caveats: In ankylosing spondylitis patients, matched synovial fluid reportedly showed significant enrichment of disease-linked clones. A TCR beta motif of roughly eight highly homologous variants seemed to mark ankylosing spondylitis blood.

This clonotype was counted between two and nine times. Its specificity is not known. Molecular-barcoded quantitative 5'-RACE produced these TCR beta libraries. Each CDR3 protein is one row after TCRdb ran MiXCR on the 5' RACE reads. This sample has 800,000 to 900,000 distinct CDR3 sequences, with about 12% found just once. This sequence joins TRBV7-2 and TRBJ1-6, with D tentatively TRBD1 (6 bases). The sample consisted of blood, either unsorted or a sorted T cell fraction (not recorded which). The TCR comes from a male donor with ankylosing spondylitis. The CDR3 nucleotides are TGTGCCAGCAGCCTTGGACAGTTTTCACCCCTCCACTTT. Translating it yields CASSLGQFSPLHF.